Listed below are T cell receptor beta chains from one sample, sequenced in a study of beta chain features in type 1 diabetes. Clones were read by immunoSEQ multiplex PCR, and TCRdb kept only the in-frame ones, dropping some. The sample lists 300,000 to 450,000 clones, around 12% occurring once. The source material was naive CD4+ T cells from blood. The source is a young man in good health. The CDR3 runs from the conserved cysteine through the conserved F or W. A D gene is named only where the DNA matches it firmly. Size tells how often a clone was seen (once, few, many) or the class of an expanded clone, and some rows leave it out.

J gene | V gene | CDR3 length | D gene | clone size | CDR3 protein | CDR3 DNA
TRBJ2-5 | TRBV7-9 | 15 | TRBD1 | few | CASSYTGTEQETQYF | TGTGCCAGCAGCTACACCGGGACAGAACAAGAGACCCAGTACTTC
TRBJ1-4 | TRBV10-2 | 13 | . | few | CASSESQGEKLFF | TGCGCCAGCAGTGAGTCCCAGGGGGAAAAACTGTTTTTT
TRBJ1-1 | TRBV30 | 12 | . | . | CAWSEMNTEAFF | TGTGCCTGGAGCGAGATGAACACTGAAGCTTTCTTT
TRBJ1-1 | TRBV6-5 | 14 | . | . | CASSRRTVNTEAFF | TGTGCCAGCAGCCGTCGGACAGTGAACACTGAAGCTTTCTTT
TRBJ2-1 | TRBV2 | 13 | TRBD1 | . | CASTQGQGIEQFF | TGTGCCAGCACTCAAGGACAGGGCATCGAGCAGTTCTTC
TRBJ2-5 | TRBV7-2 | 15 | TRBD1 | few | CASSASRDRGETQYF | TGTGCCAGCAGCGCATCCCGGGACAGGGGGGAGACCCAGTACTTC
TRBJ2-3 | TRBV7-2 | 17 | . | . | CASSSPRAGPGADTQYF | TGTGCCAGCAGCTCCCCTCGTGCGGGACCAGGCGCAGATACGCAGTATTTT
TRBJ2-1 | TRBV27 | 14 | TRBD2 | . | CASGRGSSYNEQFF | TGTGCCAGCGGTCGCGGGAGCTCCTACAATGAGCAGTTCTTC
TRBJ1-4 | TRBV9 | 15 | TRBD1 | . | CASSVGQTPSEKLFF | TGTGCCAGCAGCGTGGGACAGACTCCCTCAGAAAAACTGTTTTTT
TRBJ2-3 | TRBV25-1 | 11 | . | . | CASSFTDTQYF | TGTGCCAGCAGCTTCACAGATACGCAGTATTTT
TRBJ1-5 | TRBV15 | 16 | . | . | CATSRGRGYGNQPQHF | TGTGCCACCAGCAGAGGTAGGGGGTACGGCAATCAGCCCCAGCATTTT
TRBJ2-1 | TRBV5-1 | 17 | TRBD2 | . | CASSLASSGSSYNEQFF | TGCGCCAGCAGCTTGGCCTCTAGCGGGAGCTCCTACAATGAGCAGTTCTTC
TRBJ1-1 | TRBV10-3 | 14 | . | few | CAIKGSGEGTEAFF | TGTGCCATCAAGGGATCTGGGGAGGGCACTGAAGCTTTCTTT
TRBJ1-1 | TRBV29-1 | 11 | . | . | CSVAVNTEAFF | TGCAGCGTTGCAGTGAACACTGAAGCTTTCTTT
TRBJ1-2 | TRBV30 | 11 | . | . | CAWSEGYGYTF | TGTGCCTGGAGCGAGGGATATGGCTACACCTTC
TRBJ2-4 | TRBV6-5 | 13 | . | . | CASGTGAKNIQYF | TGTGCCAGCGGAACAGGGGCCAAAAACATTCAGTACTTC
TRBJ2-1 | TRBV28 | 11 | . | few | CASREINEQFF | TGTGCCAGCAGGGAGATCAATGAGCAGTTCTTC
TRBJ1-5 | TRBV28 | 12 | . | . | CASSVSTQPQHF | TGTGCCAGCAGCGTGAGTACTCAGCCCCAGCATTTT
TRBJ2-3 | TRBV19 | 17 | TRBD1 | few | CASSIVVQGAGTDTQYF | TGTGCCAGTAGTATAGTAGTGCAGGGGGCCGGCACAGATACGCAGTATTTT
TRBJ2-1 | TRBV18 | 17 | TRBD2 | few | CASSPVASGGIYNEQFF | TGTGCCAGCTCACCAGTGGCTAGCGGGGGTATCTACAATGAGCAGTTCTTC
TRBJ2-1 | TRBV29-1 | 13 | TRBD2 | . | CSATSGGYNEQFF | TGCAGCGCCACTAGCGGGGGTTACAATGAGCAGTTCTTC
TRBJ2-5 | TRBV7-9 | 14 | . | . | CASSLIGAGETQYF | TGTGCCAGCAGCTTAATAGGGGCCGGGGAGACCCAGTACTTC
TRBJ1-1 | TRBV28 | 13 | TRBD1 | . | CASRWTGNTEAFF | TGTGCCAGCCGATGGACAGGGAACACTGAAGCTTTCTTT
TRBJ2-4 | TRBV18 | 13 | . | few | CASSPPGADIQYF | TGTGCCAGCTCACCACCAGGGGCAGACATTCAGTACTTC
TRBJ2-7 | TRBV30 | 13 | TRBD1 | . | CACPGQGAYEQYF | TGTGCCTGTCCCGGGCAGGGGGCGTACGAGCAGTACTTC
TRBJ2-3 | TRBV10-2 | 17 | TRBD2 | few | CASSEQTSGRGQDTQYF | TGCGCCAGCAGTGAGCAGACTAGCGGGAGAGGTCAAGATACGCAGTATTTT
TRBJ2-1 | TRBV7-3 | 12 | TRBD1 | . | CASSSGGDEQFF | TGTGCCAGCAGCTCAGGGGGTGATGAGCAGTTCTTC
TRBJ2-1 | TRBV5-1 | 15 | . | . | CASSFQGGSYNEQFF | TGCGCCAGCAGCTTCCAGGGTGGATCCTACAATGAGCAGTTCTTC
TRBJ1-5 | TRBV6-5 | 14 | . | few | CASSPGQGDQPQHF | TGTGCCAGCAGCCCCGGGCAGGGCGATCAGCCCCAGCATTTT
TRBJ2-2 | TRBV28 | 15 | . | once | CASTLRGRYTGELFF | TGTGCCAGCACCCTACGGGGGAGGTACACCGGGGAGCTGTTTTTT
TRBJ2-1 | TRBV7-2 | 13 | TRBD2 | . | CASSVKTSGEQFF | TGTGCCAGCAGCGTTAAGACTAGCGGTGAGCAGTTCTTC
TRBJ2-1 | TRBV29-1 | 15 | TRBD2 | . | CSVDPLAGQYNEQFF | TGCAGCGTTGATCCCCTAGCGGGGCAATACAATGAGCAGTTCTTC